Listed below are T cell receptor beta chains from one sample, sequenced in a study of blood T cell repertoires in COVID-19. Some clones are missing from TCRdb's copy, which holds only in-frame ones; the method was immunoSEQ multiplex PCR. Among under 200,000 clones listed, more than 75% were seen once. Sequencing was carried out using PBMCs or T cells enriched from blood (not recorded which). These receptors all stem from a woman aged 50 to 65 who had recovered from COVID-19. The CDR3 runs from the conserved cysteine through the conserved F or W. D genes are given only for firm matches. Clone size is stated in some rows and not others, as once, few, many or a class when expanded.

V	J	D	size	DNA	CDR3
TRBV5-6	TRBJ2-2	.	.	TGTGCCAGCAGCTTGGCGACAGGCGGGACCGGGGAGCTGTTTTTT	CASSLATGGTGELFF
TRBV7-9	TRBJ1-1	.	.	TGTGCCAGCAGCTTAACCACAGGGACGACTGAAGCTTTCTTT	CASSLTTGTTEAFF
TRBV9	TRBJ2-3	TRBD1	.	TGTGCCAGCAGCGTATTGGACAGGGGTCCCACAGATACGCAGTATTTT	CASSVLDRGPTDTQYF
TRBV5-4	TRBJ1-1	TRBD1	.	TGTGCCAGCAGCCCCCGGACAGGGGGGAACACTGAAGCTTTCTTT	CASSPRTGGNTEAFF
TRBV25-1	TRBJ1-2	.	.	TGTGCCAGCAGTGATTCATCCTACACCTTC	CASSDSSYTF
TRBV6-4	TRBJ1-6	.	.	TGTGCCAGCAGGGGGCCAGGAGCAAATTCACCCCTCCACTTT	CASRGPGANSPLHF
TRBV5-6	TRBJ2-1	.	few	TGTGCCAGCAGCTGGGACATAATGGATGAGCAGTTCTTC	CASSWDIMDEQFF
TRBV5-1	TRBJ2-1	TRBD2	.	TGCGCCAGCAGCTTGGCCGGGAGCGGGGGCTCCTACAATGAGCAGTTCTTC	CASSLAGSGGSYNEQFF
TRBV19	TRBJ1-2	.	.	TGTGCCAGTAGTCTGGACAGCTACAACTATGGCTACACCTTC	CASSLDSYNYGYTF
TRBV9	TRBJ2-5	TRBD1	.	TGTGCCAGCAGCGGGGACAGTATCACAGAGACCCAGTACTTC	CASSGDSITETQYF
TRBV19	TRBJ2-3	TRBD2	.	TGTGCCAGTAGAACCCGGGCTAGCGGGGGGACAGATACGCAGTATTTT	CASRTRASGGTDTQYF
TRBV7-2	TRBJ2-7	.	.	TGTGCCAGCAGCTCCGGGACTCCCTCCTACGAGCAGTACTTC	CASSSGTPSYEQYF
TRBV2	TRBJ2-7	.	.	TGTGCCAGCAGATGGACGGAGGGTGGCGAGCAGTACTTC	CASRWTEGGEQYF
TRBV29-1	TRBJ2-1	TRBD1	once	TGCAGCGTTGAGGACAGGGTTCACGAGCAGTTCTTC	CSVEDRVHEQFF
TRBV2	TRBJ1-1	.	.	TGTGCCAGCAGTGTCCAGGGAACTGAAGCTTTCTTT	CASSVQGTEAFF
TRBV6-2/TRBV6-3	TRBJ1-1	TRBD1	.	TGTGCCAGCAGTTACCAACCGGGACAGGGGGTAGTGAACACTGAAGCTTTCTTT	CASSYQPGQGVVNTEAFF
TRBV5-4	TRBJ2-7	.	.	TGTGCCAGCAGCTTTGTGGGGGGATCCAACGAGCAGTACTTC	CASSFVGGSNEQYF
TRBV7-2	TRBJ2-5	.	.	TGTGCCAGCAGCCCGCCAGGCCAGGGGAGAGAGACCCAGTACTTC	CASSPPGQGRETQYF
TRBV19	TRBJ1-5	.	.	TGTGCCAGTAGTAGTTATGATCAGCCCCAGCATTTT	CASSSYDQPQHF
TRBV6-5	TRBJ2-7	TRBD1	.	TGTGCCAGCAGGGTTTACACAGGGGACCACGAGCAGTACTTC	CASRVYTGDHEQYF
TRBV11-2	TRBJ2-7	TRBD2	.	TGTGCCAGCAGCTTAGAGGATCGGCTAGCGGGGGGTTGGGGTTTCCGCGAGCAGTACTTC	CASSLEDRLAGGWGFREQYF
TRBV7-6	TRBJ2-7	TRBD1	once	TGTGCCAGCAGCTTGGGTGGGGACAGGGGCTCCTACGAGCAGTACTTC	CASSLGGDRGSYEQYF
TRBV29-1	TRBJ2-1	TRBD1	.	TGCAGCGTTGAACCCAGACAGGGGGCGCTTAATGAGCAGTTCTTC	CSVEPRQGALNEQFF
TRBV6-5	TRBJ1-2	.	.	TGTGCCAGCAGTTTCGGACAGTATTATGGCTACACCTTC	CASSFGQYYGYTF
TRBV5-1	TRBJ1-4	TRBD1	.	TGCGCCAGCAGCTTTTTCCCTCGACAGGGAGTGGATGAAAAACTGTTTTTT	CASSFFPRQGVDEKLFF
TRBV4-3	TRBJ2-2	TRBD1	.	TGCGCCAGCAGCCAAGTTGGGACAGGGGCCGGGGAGCTGTTTTTT	CASSQVGTGAGELFF
TRBV30	TRBJ2-7	TRBD1	.	TGTGCCTGGGAACCGGGACAGAACGAGCAGTACTTC	CAWEPGQNEQYF
TRBV30	TRBJ1-1	.	.	TGTGCCTGGAGTGATAGGAGGCGTCTTAACACTGAAGCTTTCTTT	CAWSDRRRLNTEAFF
TRBV3-1/TRBV3-2	TRBJ2-2	.	.	TGTGCCAGCAAACCCGTGAGGGCCACCGGGGAGCTGTTTTTT	CASKPVRATGELFF
TRBV24-1	TRBJ1-5	TRBD1	.	TGTGCCACCAGCGGCAGACAGGGTGTAAATCAGCCCCAGCATTTT	CATSGRQGVNQPQHF
TRBV9	TRBJ2-2	.	.	TGTGCCAGCAGCCCACTCATAACCGGGGAGCTGTTTTTT	CASSPLITGELFF
TRBV6-5	TRBJ1-2	TRBD1	.	TGTGCCAGCACCGCCCGGGACAGCCTAAACTATGGCTACACCTTC	CASTARDSLNYGYTF
TRBV18	TRBJ2-7	TRBD1	once	TGTGCCAGCTCACCCAGGACAGGTAGGGACGACGAGCAGTACTTC	CASSPRTGRDDEQYF
TRBV9	TRBJ1-1	.	.	TGTGCCAGCAGCACCTCTGGTCGGGGGGCCCCCGGACTGGTCACTGAAGCTTTCTTT	CASSTSGRGAPGLVTEAFF
TRBV6-5	TRBJ1-1	.	.	TGTGCCAGCAACCAACAGAGCAACACTGAAGCTTTCTTT	CASNQQSNTEAFF
TRBV18	TRBJ2-1	.	.	TGTGCCAGCTCACGGGGGAGGAACTACAATGAGCAGTTCTTC	CASSRGRNYNEQFF
TRBV27	TRBJ1-2	TRBD1	.	TGTGCCAGCAGCCCGGACAGGGGACGGATAAACTATGGCTACACCTTC	CASSPDRGRINYGYTF
TRBV24-1	TRBJ2-5	TRBD1	.	TGTGCCACCAGTGGGGACAGTCAAGAGACCCAGTACTTC	CATSGDSQETQYF
TRBV3-1/TRBV3-2	TRBJ1-2	.	.	TGTGCCAGCAGCCAAGATTTTCAGGTCGACCCAAACATATATGGCTACACCTTC	CASSQDFQVDPNIYGYTF
TRBV21-1	TRBJ1-5	.	.	TGTGCCAGCAGCAAAGGAGGGCAGGGGCCGTGGGCCCAGCATTTT	CASSKGGQGPWAQHF
TRBV6-2/TRBV6-3	TRBJ1-2	.	once	TGTGCCAGCAGTTACTCTTCGGGCGGGGGTGGCTACACCTTC	CASSYSSGGGGYTF
TRBV5-4	TRBJ2-7	.	.	TGTGCCAGCAGTACTGGCGGGCAGGGGCTCACCTACGAGCAGTACTTC	CASSTGGQGLTYEQYF
TRBV29-1	TRBJ2-6	.	few	TGCAGCGTTGCGGGGGATGGTGGGGCCAACGTCCTGACTTTC	CSVAGDGGANVLTF
TRBV5-6	TRBJ1-4	.	once	TGTGCCAGCAGCTTCGTTAATGAAAAACTGTTTTTT	CASSFVNEKLFF
TRBV11-2	TRBJ2-7	TRBD2	once	TGTGCCAGCAGCGCCATCCGGCTAGCGGGGATAGCCTACGAGCAGTACTTC	CASSAIRLAGIAYEQYF
TRBV12-3/TRBV12-4	TRBJ1-2	.	once	TGTGCCAGCAGTGGCCAGAGGGCCAATGGCTACACCTTC	CASSGQRANGYTF
TRBV10-2	TRBJ1-1	TRBD1	.	TGCGCCAGCAGTGAGACAATAGGGGGCACGGGAGCTTTCTTT	CASSETIGGTGAFF
TRBV18	TRBJ1-1	.	.	TGTGCCAGCTCACCACGGGGGGGCCTCACTGAAGCTTTCTTT	CASSPRGGLTEAFF
TRBV27	TRBJ2-7	.	.	TGTGCCAGCAGTTGGGCCGGACAGTTCAGTGAGCAGTACTTC	CASSWAGQFSEQYF
TRBV9	TRBJ1-2	TRBD1	.	TGTGCCAGCAGCGCCGGGACAGCCCAAAACTATGGCTACACCTTC	CASSAGTAQNYGYTF
TRBV7-9	TRBJ1-1	.	.	TGTGCCAGCATCCGGAGTACTGAAGCTTTCTTT	CASIRSTEAFF
TRBV7-2	TRBJ1-1	.	.	TGTGCCAGCAGCTCTAACGGGGTTTTGAACACTGAAGCTTTCTTT	CASSSNGVLNTEAFF
TRBV5-1	TRBJ2-7	TRBD1	.	TGCGCCAGCAGCTTGGGGCTCGGGACAGCCTACGAGCAGTACTTC	CASSLGLGTAYEQYF
TRBV24-1	TRBJ2-3	.	.	TGTGCCACTAGCGTTGGCAGCACAGATACGCAGTATTTT	CATSVGSTDTQYF